The 5 T cell receptor beta chains below all came from one sample that was sequenced in a study of OX40 agonist ivuxolimab in advanced cancers. Libraries were prepared by immunoSEQ multiplex PCR; TCRdb keeps only in-frame clonotypes and omits some of them. Here the sample spans under 35,000 clones, about 90% being singletons. The input for sequencing was CD4+ or CD8+ T cells sorted from blood, taken in a trial of the OX40 agonist ivuxolimab. The receptors stem from an adult with an advanced solid tumor such as melanoma, head and neck, liver or kidney cancer.

The genes are TRBV5-8 and TRBJ2-2; D gene uncertain. Germline CDR1 SGHTS, CDR2 YDEGEE. V was clipped by 4 bases and J by 2 bases, with 3 bases between them. The CDR3 runs 12 residues. CDR3 DNA sequence: TGTGCCAGCAGCACTAACACCGGGGAGCTGTTTTTT. Translated, it gives CASSTNTGELFF.

The rearrangement joins TRBV28 to TRBJ2-3; 7 nucleotides align to TRBD1. Germline CDR1 and CDR2: MDHEN and SYDVKM. V trimming: 2 bases; J trimming: 6 bases; junction bases outside the gene matches: 8. The CDR3 extends over 15 amino acids. CDR3 residues: CASSLVAGGWDTQYF. CDR3 bases: TGTGCCAGCAGTTTAGTGGCAGGGGGATGGGATACGCAGTATTTT.

The chain employs TRBV5-6 and TRBJ2-7; D remains unclear. Germline-derived CDR1 and CDR2 are SGHDT and YYEEEE. The CDR3 covers 14 residues. The V gene lost 2 bases and the J gene lost 3 bases, with 12 bases spanning the gap. The CDR3 here is CASSLGLSSYEQYF. The CDR3 bases are TGTGCCAGCAGCTTAGGGCTTTCCAGCTACGAGCAGTACTTC.

J is TRBJ2-7 and V is TRBV6-5; TRBD1 aligns across 8 bases. The CDR3 extends over 15 amino acids. The V gene's germline CDR1 is MNHEY and CDR2 SVGAGI. Trimming took 0 bases from V and 1 from J; bases not matched to a gene: 2. In nucleotides, the CDR3 is TGTGCCAGCAGTTACTCGACAGGGGTTTCCTACGAGCAGTACTTC. This gives the protein CASSYSTGVSYEQYF.

The gene calls are TRBV2 and TRBJ2-7; maybe TRBD2 (6 bases). CDR1 is SNHLY and CDR2 is FYNNEI in the germline V gene. Trimming cost V 11 bases and J 2 bases, with 16 bases left between them. The CDR3 has 13 residues. CDR3 nucleotide sequence: TGTGCCGGGGGAGGCAGAGAGACCTACGAGCAGTACTTC. Protein sequence: CAGGGRETYEQYF.